Sequencing of this T cell receptor beta chain was carried out in a study of shared clonotypes between healthy human individuals. Looking at the study overall: Per-donor plates numbered three CD4 naive, three CD4 memory, two CD8 naive and one CD8 memory. General study results and limits: Sharing across four donors was highest in naive CD4 (roughly 5%) and lowest in memory CD8 (about 0.4%). Non-shared clonotypes showed lower generation probabilities than clonotypes common to all four donors.

The CDR3 is made up of 15 amino acids. Germline CDR1 and CDR2: SNHLY and FYNNEI. V dropped 4 bases and J dropped 2 bases, with 12 bases sitting between them. As regards this clone: What it binds is unknown.

Data came from immunoSEQ multiplex PCR; TCRdb stores just in-frame clones and leaves some out. The sample has approximately 320,000 clones; around 74% are singletons. Those who donated were healthy HIV-negative adults, with no recent acute infections or vaccinations reported. The source of this sequence is a man aged 25-45 years in good health. Sequencing used memory CD4+ T cells sorted from blood. The subset: CD45RA-negative fraction. V and J are TRBV2 and TRBJ1-5; no clear D gene. The CDR3 DNA is TGTGCCAGCAGTGCCCCGGGAATGGGCAATCAGCCCCAGCATTTT. Its protein is CASSAPGMGNQPQHF.